This T cell receptor (beta chain) is from a study of cytotoxic CD8 clonotypes in ibrutinib-treated CLL. The method was immunoSEQ multiplex PCR; TCRdb's version includes in-frame clones alone and lacks a portion of them. The sample lists approximately 60,000 clones; 45% to 70% were seen once. CDR1 is SGHRS and CDR2 is YFSETQ in the germline V gene. The V gene lost 5 bases and the J gene lost 7 bases, with 10 bases spanning the gap. This CDR3 region has 11 residues. This clone was seen once. The specimen comprised PBMCs, sampled after 24 months of ibrutinib treatment. The source of this sequence is a human donor with chronic lymphocytic leukemia. The genes are TRBV5-1 and TRBJ2-7, with a weak D call TRBD1 (5 bases). The chain's CDR3 is CASRGDGEQYV. The CDR3 DNA follows: TGCGCCAGCAGAGGGGATGGGGAGCAGTACGTC.